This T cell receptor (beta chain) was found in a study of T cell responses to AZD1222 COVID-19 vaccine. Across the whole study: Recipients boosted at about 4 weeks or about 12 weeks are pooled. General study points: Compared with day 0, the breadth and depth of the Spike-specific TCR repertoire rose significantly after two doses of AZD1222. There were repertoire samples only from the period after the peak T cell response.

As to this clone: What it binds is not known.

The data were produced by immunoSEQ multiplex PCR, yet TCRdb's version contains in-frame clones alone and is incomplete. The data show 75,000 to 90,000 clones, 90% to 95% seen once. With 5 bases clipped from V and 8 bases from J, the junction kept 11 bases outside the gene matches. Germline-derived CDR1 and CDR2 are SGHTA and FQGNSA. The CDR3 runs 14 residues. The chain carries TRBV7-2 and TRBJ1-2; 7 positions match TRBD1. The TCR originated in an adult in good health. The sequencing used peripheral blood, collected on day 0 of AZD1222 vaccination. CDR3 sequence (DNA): TGTGCCAGCAGCAACAGACAGGGTCGGGTGGGCTACACCTTC. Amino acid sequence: CASSNRQGRVGYTF.